The 23 T cell receptor beta chains below all came from one sample that was sequenced in a study of metastatic and nonmetastatic thyroid tumors. Each patient came to thyroid surgery without any prior treatment (of any kind). TCRdb recomputed clones from the PCR reads via MiXCR. The data show about 19,000 clones, approximately 37% seen once. The specimen sequenced was tumor tissue. All receptors derive from a female donor with papillary thyroid cancer or a benign thyroid nodule (not recorded which). Some clones in this sample may be carry-over from other donors' samples.

This chain joins TRBV7-9 and TRBJ1-2, with D unresolved. There are 15 residues in the CDR3. The germline gives CDR1 SEHNR, CDR2 FQNEAQ (reference sequence). The V end was cut by 1 base, the J end by 6 bases, with 15 bases between. The CDR3 nucleotides are TGTGCCAGCAGCTTAGTTGGCGCTGACCCGGATGGCTACACCTTC. Translating gives CASSLVGADPDGYTF.

The genes are TRBV18 and TRBJ2-7, with unresolved D. CDR1 and CDR2 from the germline V gene are KGHSH and LQKENI. This CDR3 has 11 residues. The germline V and J ends were trimmed by 4 bases and 1 base, with 2 bases remaining between them. CDR3 nucleotides: TGTGCCAGCTCACTTTCCTACGAGCAGTACTTC. This gives the protein CASSLSYEQYF.

The chain recombines TRBV11-1 with TRBJ2-2; D unclear. Germline V gene data show CDR1 as SGHAT and CDR2 as FQDESV (reference sequence). The CDR3 runs 13 residues. V was shortened by 3 bases and J by 4 bases, with 6 bases between the two germline ends. The CDR3 here is CASSFGTTGELFF. The CDR3 region has the DNA TGTGCCAGCAGCTTTGGAACCACCGGGGAGCTGTTTTTT.

The rearrangement uses TRBV10-3 and TRBJ2-1, with TRBD1 matching 8 bases. V shed 11 bases and J 7 bases; nucleotides not matched to a gene: 16. This CDR3 comprises 15 residues. From germline, CDR1 is ENHRY and CDR2 SYGVKD. CDR3 nucleotide sequence: TGTGCCTCCAGGGGGCCTAGCTGGAGGCCGAATGAGCAGTTCTTC. This encodes CASRGPSWRPNEQFF.

This clone was observed once. The V call is TRBV7-9, the J call TRBJ2-7; D may match TRBD1 or TRBD2 (5 bases each). Trimming cost V 5 bases and J 0 bases, with 11 bases left between them. This CDR3 has 14 residues. Germline V gives CDR1 SEHNR, CDR2 FQNEAQ (reference sequence). The CDR3 loop reads CASSLRGVSYEQYF. DNA of the CDR3: TGTGCCAGCAGCCTCAGAGGGGTCTCCTACGAGCAGTACTTC.

The chain recombines TRBV11-2 with TRBJ2-3; D gene ambiguous. This CDR3 is built from 13 residues. From germline, CDR1 is SGHAT and CDR2 FQNNGV. V lost 3 bases to trimming and J lost 1 base, with 5 bases between them. The CDR3 bases are TGTGCCAGCAGCTTGGGTGGCACAGATACGCAGTATTTT. It codes for CASSLGGTDTQYF.

Only a few counts were recorded for this clone. The chain employs TRBV28 and TRBJ1-2; tentatively, D is TRBD1 (5 bases). The CDR3 has 13 amino acids. The V end was cut by 3 bases, the J end by 4 bases, with 9 bases between. From germline, CDR1 is MDHEN and CDR2 SYDVKM. CDR3 region: CASSFAGTYGYTF. The DNA of the CDR3 is TGTGCCAGCAGTTTTGCAGGGACCTATGGCTACACCTTC.

This sequence joins TRBV6-1 and TRBJ2-2, with 10 bases that match TRBD1. Trimming removed 5 bases from V and 5 bases from J; junction bases left unmatched: 8. The CDR3 has 16 amino acids. Germline CDR1 and CDR2: MNHNS and SASEGT. CDR3 region: CASSKDRGRGTGELFF. DNA for the CDR3: TGTGCCAGCAGTAAAGACAGGGGGCGCGGAACCGGGGAGCTGTTTTTT.

This clone was seen a few times. The chain carries TRBV6-2 or TRBV6-3 and TRBJ1-2; a possible D gene is TRBD1 (5 bases). Trimming took off 0 bases at V and 4 bases at J, with 9 bases between the two ends. This CDR3 has 14 residues. In germline, CDR1 is MNHEY, CDR2 SVGEGT. The CDR3 protein is CASSYSIDSYGYTF. DNA of the CDR3: TGTGCCAGCAGTTACTCGATCGACAGCTATGGCTACACCTTC.

There are a few counts of this clone. The J gene is TRBJ2-2, the V gene TRBV6-1, with 13 bases fitting TRBD2. V lost 6 bases to trimming and J lost 5 bases; unmatched junction nucleotides: 9. Germline V gene data show CDR1 as MNHNS and CDR2 as SASEGT. The CDR3 loop spans 17 amino acids. In DNA form, the CDR3 reads TGTGCCAGCAGGCCCACTAGCGGGAGGGCCGGAACCGGGGAGCTGTTTTTT. Translated: CASRPTSGRAGTGELFF.

This clone was observed a handful of times. This rearrangement joins TRBV28 to TRBJ2-5; 10 bases map to TRBD2. The J call may be mistaken, given a closer DNA end match to TRBJ2-1. The CDR3 is 17 amino acids. Germline V gene data show CDR1 as MDHEN and CDR2 as SYDVKM. CDR3 in DNA: TGTGCCAGCAGTCCAGGGGTGGTTTCTAGCGGGAGCAATGAGCAGTTCTTC. Translating gives CASSPGVVSSGSNEQFF.

This rearrangement joins TRBV19 to TRBJ1-1; perhaps TRBD1 as D (6 bases). Per germline, CDR1 LNHDA and CDR2 SQIVND (reference sequence). The V end lost 6 bases, the J end lost 8 bases, and 13 bases lay between the germline ends. This CDR3 has 12 amino acids. In nucleotides, the CDR3 is TGTGCCAGTAGGGGTGGGGGGGCAGAAGCTTTCTTT. Translating gives CASRGGGAEAFF.

This clone was seen more than once but under ten times. The rearrangement uses TRBV27 and TRBJ1-2; 7 nucleotides align to TRBD1. Trimming cost V 6 bases and J 5 bases; bases outside gene matches: 9. Germline CDR1 MNHEY, CDR2 SMNVEV (reference sequence). The CDR3 is made up of 14 amino acids. CDR3 sequence reads: CASSIMGQNYGYTF. In nucleotides, the CDR3 is TGTGCCAGCAGCATCATGGGACAGAATTATGGCTACACCTTC.

This rearrangement joins TRBV5-1 to TRBJ2-1, with 8 bases fitting TRBD2. This CDR3 is built from 14 residues. CDR1 is SGHRS and CDR2 is YFSETQ in the germline V gene. The V and J ends lost 1 base and 3 bases, in that order; junction bases with no gene match: 0. CDR3 in DNA: TGCGCCAGCAGCTTGACTAGCGGCTACAATGAGCAGTTCTTC. The encoded protein is CASSLTSGYNEQFF.

This clone has a handful of counts. J is TRBJ2-1 and V is TRBV6-2 or TRBV6-3; D is unresolved. CDR3 length: 14 residues. V was cut by 5 bases and J by 7 bases, with 15 bases left in between. From germline, CDR1 is MNHEY and CDR2 SVGEGT. This CDR3 reads CASSISMVGNEQFF. The CDR3 DNA sequence: TGTGCCAGCAGTATTTCAATGGTAGGAAATGAGCAGTTCTTC.

This chain uses TRBV7-2 with TRBJ2-7; D is uncertain. Deletions cut 2 bases from V and 4 bases from J, with 9 bases between. Germline CDR1 reads SGHTA; CDR2 reads FQGNSA. This CDR3 is 13 amino acids long. The CDR3 DNA reads TGTGCCAGCAGCTTATCCATCAGATACGAGCAGTACTTC. This encodes CASSLSIRYEQYF.

The V gene is TRBV20-1, the J gene TRBJ2-7, with 10 bases that match TRBD2. This CDR3 comprises 16 residues. The V gene end was trimmed by 3 bases and the J gene end by 0 bases; junction bases not matched to a gene: 8. CDR1 is DFQATT and CDR2 is SNEGSKA in the germline V gene (reference sequence). The CDR3 DNA reads TGCAGTGCTAGGGGGACTAGCGCCGCGTACTCCTACGAGCAGTACTTC. It is translated as CSARGTSAAYSYEQYF.

This clone was seen just once. This rearrangement joins TRBV5-1 to TRBJ2-1, with 13 bases matching TRBD2. Trimming cost V 4 bases and J 10 bases; bases outside gene matches: 11. Germline assignment: CDR1 SGHRS and CDR2 YFSETQ. There are 16 residues in the CDR3. The DNA for the CDR3 is TGCGCCAGCAGCATGACCGGGACTAGCGGGGCGAACGAGCAGTTCTTC. This translates into CASSMTGTSGANEQFF.

This clone was counted only a few times. This chain links TRBV12-3 or TRBV12-4 with TRBJ2-3; 11 nucleotides match TRBD2. The CDR3 runs 16 residues. With V trimmed by 6 bases and J by 2 bases, 7 bases remained unmatched. The CDR3 protein is CASRFSGGANTDTQYF. The CDR3 DNA reads TGTGCCAGCAGATTTAGCGGGGGGGCCAACACAGATACGCAGTATTTT.

This clone was seen more than once but under ten times. The chain carries TRBV12-3 or TRBV12-4 and TRBJ2-1, with 8 positions matching TRBD1. V was clipped by 6 bases and J by 9 bases; unmatched bases: 7. This CDR3 contains 13 residues. This CDR3 is CASSGQGGIEQFF. DNA for the CDR3: TGTGCCAGCAGCGGACAGGGCGGGATTGAGCAGTTCTTC.

The CDR3 DNA reads as TGTGCCAGCAGCTTATGGTTGGGGGGCTACAATGAGCAGTTCTTC. It encodes CASSLWLGGYNEQFF. This sequence joins TRBV11-2 and TRBJ2-1, with D perhaps matching TRBD2 (6 bases). The V and J ends lost 2 bases and 3 bases respectively, with 11 bases between them. Germline CDR1 is SGHAT and CDR2 is FQNNGV. This CDR3 has 15 amino acids.

This clone turned up a few times. The chain has TRBV2 and TRBJ2-2, with 8 bases lining up with TRBD1. The germline gives CDR1 SNHLY, CDR2 FYNNEI. There are 15 residues in the CDR3. Trimming cost V 4 bases and J 6 bases; bases outside gene matches: 7. The CDR3 loop is CASSVRTGSAGELFF. As DNA, the CDR3 is TGTGCCAGCAGTGTGCGGACAGGGTCAGCCGGGGAGCTGTTTTTT.

This clone occurred a few times. CDR3 sequence (DNA): TGTGCCAGCAGCAACCGGGGACAGGGAGACGAGCAGTACTTC. Protein sequence: CASSNRGQGDEQYF. The rearrangement joins TRBV7-2 to TRBJ2-7, with 9 bases lining up with TRBD1. J was trimmed by 5 bases and V by 5 bases; bases with no gene match: 7. The CDR3 loop spans 14 amino acids. The germline gives CDR1 SGHTA, CDR2 FQGNSA.